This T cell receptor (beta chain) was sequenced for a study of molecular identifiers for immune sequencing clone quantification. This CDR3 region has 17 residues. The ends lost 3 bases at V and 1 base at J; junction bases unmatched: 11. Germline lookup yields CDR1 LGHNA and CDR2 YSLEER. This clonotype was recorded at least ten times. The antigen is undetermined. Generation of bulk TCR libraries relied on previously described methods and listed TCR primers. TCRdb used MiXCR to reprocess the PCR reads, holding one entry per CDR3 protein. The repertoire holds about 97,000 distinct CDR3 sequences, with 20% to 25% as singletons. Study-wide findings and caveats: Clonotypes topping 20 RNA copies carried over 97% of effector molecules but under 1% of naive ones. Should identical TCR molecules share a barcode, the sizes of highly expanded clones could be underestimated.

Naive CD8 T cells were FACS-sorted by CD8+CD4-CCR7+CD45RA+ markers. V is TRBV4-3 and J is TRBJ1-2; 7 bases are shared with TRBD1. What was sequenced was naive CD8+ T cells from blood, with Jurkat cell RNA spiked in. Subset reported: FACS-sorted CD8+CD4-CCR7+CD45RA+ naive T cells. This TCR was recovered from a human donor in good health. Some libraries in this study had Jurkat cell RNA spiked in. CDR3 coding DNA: TGCGCCAGCAGCCACAGCCGGGACAGTCTGTTTAACTATGGCTACACCTTC. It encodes CASSHSRDSLFNYGYTF.